These T cell receptor beta chains were read from a single sample in a study of cytomegalovirus exposure and HLA in healthy donors. The data were produced by immunoSEQ multiplex PCR, yet TCRdb's version contains in-frame clones alone and is incomplete. The data contain around 150,000 clones, about 75% of them seen just once; the ten biggest clones take up over 0.6%. Sequences were obtained from PBMCs. The origin of the receptors is a male donor in good health and CMV-seronegative. Each CDR3 is given with its conserved first and last residue. The D gene is left open where the match is weak. The listing skips clone size in some rows; elsewhere it reads once, few, many or a size class.

>.|TRBJ1-1|.|TRBV30
TGTGCCTGGGTTGGGCAGATTGGAACAGTTGAAGCTTTCTTT
CAWVGQIGTVEAFF
>.|TRBJ2-7|.|TRBV20-1
TGCAGTGCTAGAGCAGGGGGGTCTCCTTACTTC
CSARAGGSPYF
>.|TRBJ2-5|.|TRBV11-1
TGTGCCAGCAGCCCCCTGGCCTACCAAGAGACCCAGTACTTC
CASSPLAYQETQYF
>TRBD1|TRBJ1-6|.|TRBV6-1
TGTGCCAGCAGAGGAAGGGGACAGTTTAATTCACCCCTCCACTTT
CASRGRGQFNSPLHF
>TRBD1|TRBJ1-1|.|TRBV6-5
TGTGCCAGCTTTCATGAGGGGGCTCGCACTGAAGCTTTCTTT
CASFHEGARTEAFF
>.|TRBJ1-2|once|TRBV7-3
TGTGCCAGCAGCCCCCAGGGCCATGGCTACACCTTC
CASSPQGHGYTF
>TRBD1|TRBJ1-2|.|TRBV11-1
TGTGCCAGCAGCCTTACAGGGGCCGGCTACACCTTC
CASSLTGAGYTF
>.|TRBJ1-1|.|TRBV14
TGTGCCAGCAGCCCCAGGTTGTTGAACACTGAAGCTTTCTTT
CASSPRLLNTEAFF
>TRBD1|TRBJ1-3|.|TRBV5-1
TGCGCCAGCAGCTTTACAGGGACAGTCGGAAACACCATATATTTT
CASSFTGTVGNTIYF
>TRBD2|TRBJ2-1|.|TRBV5-4
TGTGCCAGCAGCTTGGATGCTAGCGGGGGGGCGGTTGAGCAGTTCTTC
CASSLDASGGAVEQFF
>TRBD1|TRBJ2-7|.|TRBV7-3
TGTGCCAGCAGCTTAAGGGCGGGACAGGGGGCCTACGAGCAGTACTTC
CASSLRAGQGAYEQYF
>TRBD1|TRBJ1-5|.|TRBV4-1
TGCGCCAGCAGCCAAGCAGGGGGTGGTCAGCCCCAGCATTTT
CASSQAGGGQPQHF
>.|TRBJ1-5|once|TRBV15
TGTGCCACCAGCAGAGATCCCGGTGGCAATCAGCCCCAGCATTTT
CATSRDPGGNQPQHF
>TRBD1|TRBJ1-1|.|TRBV5-4
TGTGCCAGCAGCTTGCCTGACAGGGGAACTGAAGCTTTCTTT
CASSLPDRGTEAFF
>TRBD2|TRBJ2-1|.|TRBV9
TGTGCCAGCAGCCTTACGGGGACTAGCGGGAAGTACAATGAGCAGTTCTTC
CASSLTGTSGKYNEQFF
>.|TRBJ1-2|.|TRBV2
TGTGCCAGCAGTCAGGGCCTGGCCACTCCAGCCTATGGCTACACCTTC
CASSQGLATPAYGYTF
>TRBD2|TRBJ2-2|.|TRBV29-1
TGCAGCGTTGAAGATTCGCTAGCGGGAGCGAGCACCGGGGAGCTGTTTTTT
CSVEDSLAGASTGELFF
>TRBD1|TRBJ1-2|once|TRBV4-1
TGCGCCAGCAGCCAAGAGGGGACAGACGTCTATGGCTACACCTTC
CASSQEGTDVYGYTF
>.|TRBJ1-1|.|TRBV13
TGTGCCAGCAGCCTCCGGGGATTAGCGGGGATGAACACTGAAGCTTTCTTT
CASSLRGLAGMNTEAFF
>TRBD1|TRBJ2-7|.|TRBV5-4
TGTGCCAGCTCCCCGGGGACAGGTGGCTTTTACGAGCAGTACTTC
CASSPGTGGFYEQYF
>.|TRBJ2-2|.|TRBV19
TGTGCCAGTAAAACGGGAGTGGACGGGGAGCTGTTTTTT
CASKTGVDGELFF
>.|TRBJ1-5|.|TRBV5-1
TGCGCCAGCAGCTTGGGGGACATAGGCAATCAGCCCCAGCATTTT
CASSLGDIGNQPQHF
>.|TRBJ1-2|.|TRBV7-9
TGTGCCAGCAGCTTAGTCGGGGTTAACTATGGCTACACCTTC
CASSLVGVNYGYTF
>TRBD1|TRBJ2-1|.|TRBV6-5
TGTGCCAGCAGTCCCGGGACAGGGTCTCATGAGCAGTTCTTC
CASSPGTGSHEQFF
>TRBD2|TRBJ2-5|.|TRBV25-1
TGTGCCAGCAGTGGGGAGGGGCAGACCCAGTACTTC
CASSGEGQTQYF
>TRBD1|TRBJ1-4|.|TRBV7-9
TGTGCCAGCAGCCCTCGAGGGGGCGGTGAAAAACTGTTTTTT
CASSPRGGGEKLFF
>.|TRBJ2-7|.|TRBV7-9
TGTTCCAGCAGCCTCACTTTCCACGAGCAGTACTTC
CSSSLTFHEQYF
>.|TRBJ2-1|.|TRBV6-5
TGTGCCAGCAGTTACCTTGGTGGCATTGAGCAGTTCTTC
CASSYLGGIEQFF
>TRBD1|TRBJ1-6|.|TRBV6-5
TGTGCCAGCAGTTACTCGACGACAGGGACGAATTCACCCCTCCACTTT
CASSYSTTGTNSPLHF
>.|TRBJ1-2|.|TRBV7-9
TGTGCCAGCAGCTTAGAGGGGGTTGATGGCTACACCTTC
CASSLEGVDGYTF
>.|TRBJ2-7|.|TRBV6-5
TGTGCCAGCAGCATTAGCGAGGTCTACGAGCAGTACTTC
CASSISEVYEQYF
>.|TRBJ2-1|.|TRBV12-5
TGTGCTAGTAACTACGGCAATGAGCAGTTCTTC
CASNYGNEQFF
>TRBD1|TRBJ1-6|.|TRBV30
TGTGCCTGGAGTGTAAGGTGGGCCCGGGACAGGAGCTCCTATAATTCACCCCTCCACTTT
CAWSVRWARDRSSYNSPLHF
>TRBD1|TRBJ1-2|.|TRBV19
TGTGCCAGTAGTATGACAGGGGACTACTATGGCTACACCTTC
CASSMTGDYYGYTF
>.|TRBJ2-1|few|TRBV5-4
TGTGCCAGCAGCTTGTTCGGGAGTTACAATGAGCAGTTCTTC
CASSLFGSYNEQFF
>.|TRBJ1-1|.|TRBV7-9
TGTTCCAGCAGCTTAGCAGGCGGGATGAACACTGAAGCTTTCTTT
CSSSLAGGMNTEAFF
>.|TRBJ2-7|.|TRBV27
TGTGCCAGCAGTTTAACTGGGCTAGCGATCCACGAGCAGTACTTC
CASSLTGLAIHEQYF
>TRBD1|TRBJ1-3|once|TRBV5-1
TGCGCCAGCAGCTTTACAGGGGGCTCTGGAAACACCATATATTTT
CASSFTGGSGNTIYF
>TRBD1|TRBJ2-1|.|TRBV27
TGTGCCAGCAGTTTTGGACAGGCCAGACGTTACAATGAGCAGTTCTTC
CASSFGQARRYNEQFF
>.|TRBJ1-2|.|TRBV30
TGTGCCTGGAGTGTCCTACAGGGAAGCTATGGCTACACCTTC
CAWSVLQGSYGYTF
>.|TRBJ2-3|once|TRBV5-1
TGCGCCAGCAGCCAGGGCCCCACAGATACGCAGTATTTT
CASSQGPTDTQYF
>.|TRBJ2-7|.|TRBV4-3
TGCGCCAGCAGCCAAACGACTGGTGTCTCCTACGAGCAGTACTTC
CASSQTTGVSYEQYF
>.|TRBJ1-1|.|TRBV7-2
TGTGCCAGCAGCTTGGGGGGATCGAAGACTGAAGCTTTCTTT
CASSLGGSKTEAFF
>.|TRBJ2-3|.|TRBV7-8
TGTGCCAGCAGCTTCGGTGATACAGATACGCAGTATTTT
CASSFGDTDTQYF
>.|TRBJ2-7|.|TRBV18
TGTGCCAGCTCACAAGTCAGGTCGAACGAGCAGTACTTC
CASSQVRSNEQYF
>.|TRBJ2-1|.|TRBV19
TGTGCCAGTTCGCCGGGATTACTACCCAATGAGCAGTTCTTC
CASSPGLLPNEQFF
>.|TRBJ2-7|.|TRBV4-3
TGCGCCAGCAGCCAAGATGAAGGGAGCGGCTACGAGCAGTACTTC
CASSQDEGSGYEQYF
>.|TRBJ2-5|few|TRBV7-6
TGTGCCAGCAGCTATTCCACTAGGGCCCAAGAGACCCAGTACTTC
CASSYSTRAQETQYF
>TRBD1|TRBJ1-5|.|TRBV9
TGTGCCAGCAGCGAGGGGACAGGAGGGGGCAATCAGCCCCAGCATTTT
CASSEGTGGGNQPQHF
>TRBD2|TRBJ2-7|once|TRBV19
TGTGCCAGTAGTTCTGGGGCGGGAGCCGCCTACGAGCAGTACTTC
CASSSGAGAAYEQYF
>.|TRBJ1-1|few|TRBV11-2
TGTGCCAGCAGCTCAATTGGGGCAGGGAACACTGAAGCTTTCTTT
CASSSIGAGNTEAFF
>TRBD1|TRBJ2-7|.|TRBV6-5
TGTGCCAGCAGCCCCAGACAGGGGGAGGGCGAGCAGTACTTC
CASSPRQGEGEQYF
>.|TRBJ1-1|.|TRBV11-3
TGTGCCAGCAGCCCAGTACGCACTGAAGCTTTCTTT
CASSPVRTEAFF